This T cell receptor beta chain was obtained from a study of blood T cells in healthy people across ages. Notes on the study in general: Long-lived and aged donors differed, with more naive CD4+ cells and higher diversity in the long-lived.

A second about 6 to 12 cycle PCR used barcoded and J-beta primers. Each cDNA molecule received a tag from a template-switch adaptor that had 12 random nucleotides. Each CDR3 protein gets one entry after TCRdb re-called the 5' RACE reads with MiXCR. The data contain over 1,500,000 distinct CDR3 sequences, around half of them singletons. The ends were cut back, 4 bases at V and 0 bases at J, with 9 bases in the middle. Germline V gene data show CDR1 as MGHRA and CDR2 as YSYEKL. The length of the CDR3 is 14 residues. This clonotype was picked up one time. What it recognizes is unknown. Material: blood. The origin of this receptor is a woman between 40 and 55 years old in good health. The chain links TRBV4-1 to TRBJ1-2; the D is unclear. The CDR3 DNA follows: TGCGCCAGCAGCCCTTGGGCGGCTAACTATGGCTACACCTTC. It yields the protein CASSPWAANYGYTF.